This T cell receptor beta chain stems from a study of cytotoxic CD8 clonotypes in ibrutinib-treated CLL. Study-wide results and limits: Clonality was higher at baseline than in age-matched healthy donors and tracked circulating CD8+ T-cell counts.

Of note for this clone: What it binds is unknown.

Depth targeted 1 in 200,000 to 1 in 1 million T cells, averaging approximately 9.9x coverage per clonotype. Produced via immunoSEQ multiplex PCR; TCRdb's table is partial and in-frame only. Seen here are fewer than 150,000 clones, approximately 81% observed once, and the top ten hold about 3.5%. V was clipped by 2 bases and J by 7 bases, with 15 bases between them. Germline assignment: CDR1 MNHNS and CDR2 SASEGT. The CDR3 is 14 residues long. The sequence was obtained from a human donor with chronic lymphocytic leukemia. The chain uses TRBV6-1 and TRBJ2-7; perhaps TRBD2 as D (5 bases). The material was PBMCs, obtained after 24 months of ibrutinib treatment. In DNA form, the CDR3 reads TGTGCCAGCAGTGAACTGGGAATGCGAGGGGAGCAGTACTTC. Amino acids: CASSELGMRGEQYF.